Detailed here is one T cell receptor (beta chain). As yet, its antigen is unknown. Sequencing targeted expressed TCRB transcripts, as all isolated RNA had been reverse transcribed. Sequenced by immunoSEQ multiplex PCR; TCRdb stores in-frame clones only, minus some. Altogether 350,000 to 400,000 clones are present, over 10% being singletons, with the ten largest covering around 0.0099%. The data originate from a study of beta chain features in type 1 diabetes. Regarding the study as a whole: PCR might pick shorter templates more often, in the same way for patients and controls. Because the template was cDNA, high-expressing cells might be over-represented. Type 1 diabetes patients showed a moderate but significant shortening of TCRB CDR3s in all four CD4+ subsets. Patients showed naive, central memory and Treg TCRB repertoires that appeared more similar than those of healthy donors.

Germline trimming cut 4 bases from V and 1 base from J; bases unmatched to any gene: 9. The CDR3 runs 16 residues. Germline-derived CDR1 and CDR2 are SGDLS and YYNGEE. Cell sorting via CD45RO/CCR7/CD25/CD127/CD95/CD27 was performed to obtain CD4+ naive, central memory, regulatory and stem cell-like memory cells. The V and J genes are TRBV9 and TRBJ2-3, with 7 nucleotides matching TRBD2. The receptor's source is a young woman with type 1 diabetes. Sample: naive CD4+ T cells from blood. CDR3 DNA sequence: TGTGCCAGCAGCCCGAGGGAGGGCGGGGGCACAGATACGCAGTATTTT. Residues: CASSPREGGGTDTQYF.